Below are 29 T cell receptor beta chains sequenced from a single sample in a study of blood T cell repertoires in COVID-19 (TCRdb year 2020). Receptor libraries were prepared by the immunoSEQ multiplex PCR assay. What TCRdb holds here is the immuneACCESS table cut down to in-frame rearrangements. Part of the clones is not present; checked against another copy, under half of the missing clones reflect an unresolved V gene, and the others are unexplained. Recorded for this sample are more than 250,000 clones; nearly 90% of them occurred a single time. Approximately 5.3% of the sample goes to the ten largest clones. Sequencing was performed on PBMCs or T cells enriched from blood (not recorded which). The source is a woman aged 25 to 39 who had recovered from COVID-19.

The V call is TRBV9, the J call TRBJ2-1; possible D gene TRBD2, 5 bases. Germline V gene sequence: CDR1 SGDLS, CDR2 YYNGEE. The V gene lost 4 bases and the J gene lost 0 bases, with 14 bases spanning the gap. CDR3 length: 16 amino acids. This CDR3 reads CASSRQRVSSYNEQFF. In DNA, the CDR3 is TGTGCCAGCAGCCGCCAGAGGGTGAGCTCCTACAATGAGCAGTTCTTC.

V is TRBV5-1 and J is TRBJ2-3; 10 bases fit TRBD1. Germline V gene sequence: CDR1 SGHRS, CDR2 YFSETQ. CDR3 length equals 15 residues. J lost 1 base, V lost 4 bases, and 3 bases had no gene match. This CDR3 reads CASSLGTGGTDTQYF. The CDR3 region has the DNA TGCGCCAGCAGCCTCGGGACAGGGGGCACAGATACGCAGTATTTT.

This clone was recorded once. This rearrangement joins TRBV9 to TRBJ2-1, with 8 bases identical to TRBD2. Per the germline V gene, CDR1 is SGDLS and CDR2 is YYNGEE. This CDR3 spans 17 amino acids. J gave up 1 base and V 0 bases, and 6 bases lay outside the gene matches. Written as DNA, the CDR3 is TGTGCCAGCAGCGTAGTGGGTAGCGGGATTTCCTACAATGAGCAGTTCTTC. Amino acid sequence: CASSVVGSGISYNEQFF.

This rearrangement joins TRBV6-5 to TRBJ1-2; maybe TRBD1 (6 bases). V lost 6 bases and J 7 bases, leaving 15 bases between the germline ends. CDR1 is MNHEY, CDR2 SVGAGI, per germline. CDR3 length equals 13 residues. CDR3 loop: CASSKGGGSGYTF. CDR3 sequence (DNA): TGTGCCAGCAGCAAGGGGGGGGGCAGTGGCTACACCTTC.

This clone showed up just once. The CDR3 bases are TGTGCCAGCAGCCAAGAAAGTCGAGCAGGGTATCAGCCCCAGCATTTT. Translated: CASSQESRAGYQPQHF. This chain links TRBV3-1 (or the pseudogene TRBV3-2) with TRBJ1-5; D may be TRBD1 (5 bases). Germline CDR1 is LGHDT and CDR2 is YNNKEL (reference sequence). The CDR3 has 16 residues. V shed 0 bases and J shed 5 bases, with 14 bases lying between them.

In its sample, this clone was seen once. The chain uses TRBV11-2 and TRBJ1-1; D is ambiguous. The germline V gene encodes CDR1 SGHAT and CDR2 FQNNGV. The CDR3 is made up of 12 amino acids. Trimming pared 8 bases from V and 0 bases from J, leaving 7 bases between. The CDR3 sequence: CASSKVNTEAFF. The CDR3 nucleotides read TGTGCCAGCTCTAAAGTGAACACTGAAGCTTTCTTT.

This chain joins TRBV14 and TRBJ1-2, with TRBD1 identical over 7 bases. The V segment lost 4 bases and the J segment 4 bases; nucleotides outside the gene matches: 3. Germline V gene sequence: CDR1 SGHDN, CDR2 FVKESK. The CDR3 runs 13 residues. CDR3 nucleotides: TGTGCCAGCAGCCGACAGGGTGCCTATGGCTACACCTTC. This sequence encodes CASSRQGAYGYTF.

The chain joins TRBV7-2 to TRBJ2-3; TRBD2 matches 13 bases. The length of the CDR3 is 16 residues. V dropped 3 bases and J dropped 5; count of bases not matched to a gene: 5. Germline CDR1 and CDR2: SGHTA and FQGNSA. CDR3 DNA: TGTGCCAGCAGCTTCAGGACTAGCGGGGGAATAGATACGCAGTATTTT. Its translation: CASSFRTSGGIDTQYF.

The chain recombines TRBV19 with TRBJ1-4; D possibly corresponds to TRBD1 (5 bases). V was clipped by 3 bases and J by 4 bases, with 9 bases between them. Germline V gene data show CDR1 as LNHDA and CDR2 as SQIVND (reference sequence). This CDR3 spans 14 amino acids. The CDR3 nucleotides read TGTGCCAGTAGTATCCGGGGGTATAATGAAAAACTGTTTTTT. Translated: CASSIRGYNEKLFF. Looking up the rest from reference TRBV19 and TRBJ1-4 gives the full variable domain: DGGITQSPKYLFRKEGQNVTLSCEQNLNHDAMYWYRQDPGQGLRLIYYSQIVNDFQKGDIAEGYSVSREKKESFPLTVTSAQKNPTAFYLCASSIRGYNEKLFFGSGTQLSVL.

The chain carries TRBV11-3 and TRBJ1-3, with 9 bases identical to TRBD1. V was pared by 4 bases and J by 4 bases, with 5 bases of the junction left unmatched. Per the germline V gene, CDR1 is SGHNT and CDR2 is YENEEA. The CDR3 extends over 15 amino acids. CDR3 DNA: TGTGCCAGCAGCTCGGGACAGGGCGGAGGAAACACCATATATTTT. Amino acid sequence: CASSSGQGGGNTIYF.

The V gene is TRBV7-8, the J gene TRBJ1-5; D perhaps matches TRBD1 (5 bases). The V gene lost 5 bases and the J gene lost 1 base, with 24 bases spanning the gap. The CDR3 consists of 19 residues. CDR1 is SGHVS, CDR2 FQNEAQ, per germline. The CDR3 here is CASSPRWFAGAASNQPQHF. The CDR3 DNA reads as TGTGCCAGCAGCCCGCGATGGTTTGCTGGGGCGGCGAGCAATCAGCCCCAGCATTTT.

The chain recombines TRBV19 with TRBJ2-6; the D is unclear. The CDR3 covers 13 residues. Germline V CDR1 and CDR2: LNHDA, SQIVND (reference sequence). The germline V and J ends were trimmed by 7 bases and 3 bases, with 7 bases remaining between them. The CDR3 spells CASKPGGANVLTF. The CDR3, as DNA: TGTGCCAGTAAACCGGGTGGGGCCAACGTCCTGACTTTC.

J is TRBJ1-2 and V is TRBV2; no firm D call. Trimming took off 6 bases at V and 6 bases at J, with 20 bases between the two ends. There are 15 residues in the CDR3. Germline V gene data show CDR1 as SNHLY and CDR2 as FYNNEI. CDR3 nucleotide sequence: TGTGCCAGCAGCATGACGTACACAAGGGAGAATGGCTACACCTTC. Its protein product is CASSMTYTRENGYTF.

The chain combines TRBV3-1 (or the pseudogene TRBV3-2) with TRBJ2-5, with no clear D. Looked up from germline, CDR1 is LGHDT and CDR2 is YNNKEL (reference sequence). CDR3 size: 13 residues. V was clipped by 2 bases and J by 0 bases, with 4 bases between them. The CDR3 DNA sequence: TGTGCCAGCAGCCAACGTAACCAAGAGACCCAGTACTTC. This codes for CASSQRNQETQYF.

The chain employs TRBV5-4 and TRBJ1-3, with 9 bases that match TRBD1. This CDR3 spans 16 amino acids. The V gene end was trimmed by 4 bases and the J gene end by 2 bases; junction bases not matched to a gene: 7. CDR1 and CDR2 from the germline V gene are SGHNT and YYREEE (reference sequence). Written as DNA, the CDR3 is TGTGCCAGCAGCCCAACAACAGGGGGCCCTGGAAACACCATATATTTT. This sequence encodes CASSPTTGGPGNTIYF.

The chain employs TRBV7-9 and TRBJ2-2; 9 bases map to TRBD1. Germline assignment: CDR1 SEHNR and CDR2 FQNEAQ (reference sequence). V shed 2 bases, J shed 1 base, and the junction held 2 bases outside the gene matches. The CDR3 is 16 residues long. CDR3 bases: TGTGCCAGCAGCTTATCGGGACAGGGGAACACCGGGGAGCTGTTTTTT. Protein product: CASSLSGQGNTGELFF.

This rearrangement joins TRBV5-4 to TRBJ1-1; 8 bases map to TRBD1. The CDR3 length is 15 residues. Trimming removed 5 bases from V and 1 base from J; junction bases left unmatched: 7. Germline V gene sequence: CDR1 SGHNT, CDR2 YYREEE (reference sequence). This CDR3 is CASSRSGTGNTEAFF. Here the CDR3 DNA reads TGTGCCAGCAGTAGATCCGGGACAGGGAACACTGAAGCTTTCTTT.

The chain combines TRBV14 with TRBJ1-2; D call uncertain. CDR1 SGHDN and CDR2 FVKESK come from the germline V gene. This CDR3 spans 14 amino acids. Trimming left V 0 bases short and J 4 bases short, with 9 bases between. CDR3 DNA sequence: TGTGCCAGCAGCCAAGACGAGAGGAGCTATGGCTACACCTTC. Its protein is CASSQDERSYGYTF.

This chain connects TRBV5-1 to TRBJ1-4; tentatively, D is TRBD1 (6 bases). V lost 4 bases to trimming and J lost 10 bases, with 23 bases between them. The germline V gene has CDR1 SGHRS and CDR2 YFSETQ. This CDR3 contains 16 residues. The CDR3 coding sequence is TGCGCCAGCAGCGAACCGGGACACCAAATGGGCGGAAAACTGTTTTTT. Translation gives CASSEPGHQMGGKLFF.

The chain combines TRBV20-1 with TRBJ2-5, with 8 bases aligning to TRBD2. V shed 3 bases and J 5 bases; nucleotides not matched to a gene: 5. The CDR3 has 13 amino acids. In germline, CDR1 is DFQATT, CDR2 SNEGSKA (reference sequence). In DNA form, the CDR3 reads TGCAGTGCTAGTTACGGGGGGGGTGAGACCCAGTACTTC. As protein: CSASYGGGETQYF.

The rearrangement uses TRBV4-1 and TRBJ2-7, with 7 bases lining up with TRBD1. Trimming cost V 1 base and J 6 bases; bases outside gene matches: 6. The CDR3 consists of 14 residues. Germline V gene data show CDR1 as MGHRA and CDR2 as YSYEKL. The CDR3 is CASSQGVGGSEQYF. Here the CDR3 DNA reads TGCGCCAGCAGCCAAGGGGTAGGGGGCAGCGAGCAGTACTTC.

The V and J genes are TRBV19 and TRBJ1-1; D is unresolved. The CDR3 length is 14 residues. Trimming removed 3 bases from V and 1 base from J, with 9 bases in between. CDR1 LNHDA and CDR2 SQIVND come from the germline V gene (reference sequence). DNA of the CDR3: TGTGCCAGTAGTATGAGAGAGCCGAACACTGAAGCTTTCTTT. This encodes CASSMREPNTEAFF.

The J gene is TRBJ1-2, the V gene TRBV18; 9 positions agree with TRBD1. The CDR3 contains 18 residues. V lost 4 bases and J lost 0; bases outside the gene matches: 12. CDR1 is KGHSH, CDR2 LQKENI, per germline. Here the CDR3 DNA reads TGTGCCAGCTCACGCCGGGACAGGGAAACGAAATCTAACTATGGCTACACCTTC. Translated, it gives CASSRRDRETKSNYGYTF.

The rearrangement uses TRBV12-3 or TRBV12-4 and TRBJ2-1; D remains unclear. The CDR3 is made up of 12 amino acids. With 6 bases removed from V and 5 bases from J, the gap between germline ends came to 8 bases. CDR3 amino acids: CASRIRDNEQFF. The CDR3, as DNA: TGTGCCAGCAGGATCCGGGACAATGAGCAGTTCTTC.

This chain connects TRBV30 to TRBJ1-1; no definite D call. Germline V CDR1 and CDR2: GTSNPN, SVGIG (reference sequence). V gave up 3 bases and J gave up 6 bases, with 14 bases separating them. This CDR3 spans 13 amino acids. CDR3 DNA: TGTGCCTGGAGAGATAAAAACCGGGCTGAAGCTTTCTTT. Protein: CAWRDKNRAEAFF.

The chain carries TRBV16 and TRBJ1-3; 7 positions match TRBD1. The CDR3 is made up of 17 amino acids. After removal of 3 bases from V and 0 bases from J, the junction contained 8 bases not matched to a gene. CDR1 and CDR2 from the germline V gene are KGHSY and FQNENV. CDR3 loop: CASSHHRGLSSGNTIYF. Here the CDR3 DNA reads TGTGCCAGCAGCCACCACAGGGGATTGAGCTCTGGAAACACCATATATTTT.

J is TRBJ1-1 and V is TRBV4-2, with a weak D call TRBD1 (6 bases). V was shortened by 3 bases and J by 1 base, with 12 bases between the two germline ends. This CDR3 spans 15 amino acids. Germline CDR1 LGHNA, CDR2 YNFKEQ. CDR3 amino acids: CASSHGQMENTEAFF. The CDR3, as DNA: TGTGCCAGCAGCCACGGACAGATGGAGAACACTGAAGCTTTCTTT.

The chain links TRBV7-9 to TRBJ2-7, with TRBD2 as a possible D gene (6 bases). The CDR3 runs 11 residues. The germline CDR1 and CDR2 sequences are SEHNR and FQNEAQ (reference sequence). The V end was cut by 11 bases, the J end by 5 bases, with 13 bases between. The CDR3 region has the DNA TGTGCCTCCCGGAGGGCGGACGAGCAGTACTTC. This codes for CASRRADEQYF.

The V gene is TRBV7-6, the J gene TRBJ2-3, with 8 bases fitting TRBD2. The CDR3 runs 11 residues. Looked up from germline, CDR1 is SGHVS and CDR2 is FNYEAQ. With V trimmed by 5 bases and J by 9 bases, 1 base remained unmatched. CDR3 residues: CASSRGGTQYF. The CDR3 DNA reads TGTGCCAGCAGCCGCGGGGGGACGCAGTATTTT.